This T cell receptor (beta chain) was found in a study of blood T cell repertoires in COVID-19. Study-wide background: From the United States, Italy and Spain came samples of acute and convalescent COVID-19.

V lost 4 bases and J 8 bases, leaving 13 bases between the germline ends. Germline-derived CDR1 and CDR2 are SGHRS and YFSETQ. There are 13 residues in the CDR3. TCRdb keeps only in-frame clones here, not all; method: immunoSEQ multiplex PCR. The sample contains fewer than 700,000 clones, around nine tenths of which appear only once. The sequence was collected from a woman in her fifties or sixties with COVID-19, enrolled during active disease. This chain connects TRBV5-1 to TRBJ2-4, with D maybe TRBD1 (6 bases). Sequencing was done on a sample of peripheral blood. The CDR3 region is CASSPGTPYIQYF. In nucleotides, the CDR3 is TGCGCCAGCAGCCCAGGGACACCCTACATTCAGTACTTC.